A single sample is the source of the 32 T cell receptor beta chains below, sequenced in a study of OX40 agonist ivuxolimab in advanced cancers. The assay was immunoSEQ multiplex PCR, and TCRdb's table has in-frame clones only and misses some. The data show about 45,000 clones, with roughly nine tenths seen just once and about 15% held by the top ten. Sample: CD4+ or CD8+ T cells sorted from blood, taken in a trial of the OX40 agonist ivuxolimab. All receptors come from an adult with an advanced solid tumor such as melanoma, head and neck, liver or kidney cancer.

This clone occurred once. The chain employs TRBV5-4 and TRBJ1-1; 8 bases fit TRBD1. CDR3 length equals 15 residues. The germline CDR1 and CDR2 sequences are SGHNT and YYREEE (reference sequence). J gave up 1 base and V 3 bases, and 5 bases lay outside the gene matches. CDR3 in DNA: TGTGCCAGCAGCTCCCCGACAGGGGAGAACACTGAAGCTTTCTTT. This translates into CASSSPTGENTEAFF.

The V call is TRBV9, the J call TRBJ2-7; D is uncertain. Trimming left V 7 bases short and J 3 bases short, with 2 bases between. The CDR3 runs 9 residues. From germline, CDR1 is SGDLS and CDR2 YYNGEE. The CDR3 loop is CASGYEQYF. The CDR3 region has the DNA TGTGCCAGCGGCTACGAGCAGTACTTC.

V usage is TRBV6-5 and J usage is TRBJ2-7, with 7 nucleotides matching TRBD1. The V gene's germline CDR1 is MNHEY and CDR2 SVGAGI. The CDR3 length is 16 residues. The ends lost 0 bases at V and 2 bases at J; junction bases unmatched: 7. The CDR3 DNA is TGTGCCAGCAGTTACTCGATCGGACAGGCAACCTACGAGCAGTACTTC. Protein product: CASSYSIGQATYEQYF.

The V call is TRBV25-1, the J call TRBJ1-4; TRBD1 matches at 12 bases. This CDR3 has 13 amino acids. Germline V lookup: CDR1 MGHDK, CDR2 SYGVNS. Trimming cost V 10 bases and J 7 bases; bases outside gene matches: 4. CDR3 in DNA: TGTGCCACGGGACAGGGGGCTTCTGAAAAACTGTTTTTT. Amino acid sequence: CATGQGASEKLFF.

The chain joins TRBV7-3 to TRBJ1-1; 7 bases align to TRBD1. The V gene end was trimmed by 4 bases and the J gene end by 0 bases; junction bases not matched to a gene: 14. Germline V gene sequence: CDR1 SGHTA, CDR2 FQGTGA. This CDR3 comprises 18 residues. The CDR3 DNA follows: TGTGCCAGCAGCTCCCGGGACAGCCATTTACCCTTGAACACTGAAGCTTTCTTT. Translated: CASSSRDSHLPLNTEAFF.

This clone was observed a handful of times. Written as DNA, the CDR3 is TGCAGCGTCCCCAGGGTTCACGGCTACACCTTC. Its protein product is CSVPRVHGYTF. The rearrangement links TRBV29-1 to TRBJ1-2, with D possibly being TRBD1 (5 bases). This CDR3 spans 11 amino acids. V was clipped by 6 bases and J by 8 bases, with 13 bases between them. Germline V gene data show CDR1 as SQVTM and CDR2 as ANQGSEA.

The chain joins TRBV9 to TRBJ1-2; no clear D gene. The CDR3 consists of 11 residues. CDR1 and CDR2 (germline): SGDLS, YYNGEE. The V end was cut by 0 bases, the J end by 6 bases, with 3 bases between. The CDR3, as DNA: TGTGCCAGCAGCGTAGTTGATGGCTACACCTTC. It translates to CASSVVDGYTF.

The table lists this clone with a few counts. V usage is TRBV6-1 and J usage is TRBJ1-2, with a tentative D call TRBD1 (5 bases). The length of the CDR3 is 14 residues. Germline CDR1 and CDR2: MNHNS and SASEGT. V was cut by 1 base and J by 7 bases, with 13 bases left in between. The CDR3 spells CASSEGHRGGGYTF. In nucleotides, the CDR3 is TGTGCCAGCAGTGAAGGACATAGGGGTGGTGGCTACACCTTC.

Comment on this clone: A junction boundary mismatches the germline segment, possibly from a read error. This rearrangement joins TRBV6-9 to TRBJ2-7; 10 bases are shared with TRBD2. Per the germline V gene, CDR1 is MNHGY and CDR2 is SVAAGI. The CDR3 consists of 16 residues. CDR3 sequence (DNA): TGTGCCAGCAGTTATGTCAGCGGGAGGGCCTCCCACGAGCAGTACTTC. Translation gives CASSYVSGRASHEQYF.

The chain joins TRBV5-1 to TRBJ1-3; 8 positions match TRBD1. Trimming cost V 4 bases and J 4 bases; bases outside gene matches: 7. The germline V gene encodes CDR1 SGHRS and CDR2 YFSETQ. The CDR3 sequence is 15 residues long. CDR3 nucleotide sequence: TGCGCCAGCAGCGGGCAGGGACAGGCAGGAAACACCATATATTTT. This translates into CASSGQGQAGNTIYF.

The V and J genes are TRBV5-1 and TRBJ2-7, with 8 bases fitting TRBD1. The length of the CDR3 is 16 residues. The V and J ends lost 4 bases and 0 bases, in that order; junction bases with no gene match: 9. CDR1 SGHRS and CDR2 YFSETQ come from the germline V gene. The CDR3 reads CASSLGQGRGSYEQYF. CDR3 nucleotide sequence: TGCGCCAGCAGCCTAGGACAGGGCAGGGGCTCCTACGAGCAGTACTTC. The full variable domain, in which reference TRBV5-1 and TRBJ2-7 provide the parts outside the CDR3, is KAGVTQTPRYLIKTRGQQVTLSCSPISGHRSVSWYQQTPGQGLQFLFEYFSETQRNKGNFPGRFSGRQFSNSRSEMNVSTLELGDSALYLCASSLGQGRGSYEQYFGPGTRLTVT.

The CDR3 DNA sequence: TGTGCCAGCAGCCCCCGAGGAACTGAAGCTTTCTTT. As protein: CASSPRGTEAFF. V gene TRBV7-9 combines with J gene TRBJ1-1, with unresolved D. The CDR3 totals 12 residues. Germline loops: CDR1 SEHNR, CDR2 FQNEAQ (reference sequence). Trimming left V 5 bases short and J 5 bases short, with 9 bases between. Combining the CDR3 with reference TRBV7-9 and TRBJ1-1 gives the whole variable domain DTGVSQNPRHKITKRGQNVTFRCDPISEHNRLYWYRQTLGQGPEFLTYFQNEAQLEKSRLLSDRFSAERPKGSFSTLEIQRTEQGDSAMYLCASSPRGTEAFFGQGTRLTVV.

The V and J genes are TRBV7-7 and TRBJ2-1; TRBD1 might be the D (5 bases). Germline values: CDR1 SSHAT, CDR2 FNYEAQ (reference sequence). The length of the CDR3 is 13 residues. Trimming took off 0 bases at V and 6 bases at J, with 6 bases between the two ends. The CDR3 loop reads CASSLATANEQFF. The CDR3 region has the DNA TGTGCCAGCAGCTTAGCGACAGCCAATGAGCAGTTCTTC.

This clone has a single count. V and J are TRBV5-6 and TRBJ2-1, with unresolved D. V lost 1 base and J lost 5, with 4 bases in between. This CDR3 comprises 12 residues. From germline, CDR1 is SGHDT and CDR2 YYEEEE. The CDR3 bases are TGTGCCAGCAGCTTGAACGACAATGAGCAGTTCTTC. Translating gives CASSLNDNEQFF. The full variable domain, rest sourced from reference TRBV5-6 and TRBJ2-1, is DAGVTQSPTHLIKTRGQQVTLRCSPKSGHDTVSWYQQALGQGPQFIFQYYEEEERQRGNFPDRFSGHQFPNYSSELNVNALLLGDSALYLCASSLNDNEQFFGPGTRLTVL.

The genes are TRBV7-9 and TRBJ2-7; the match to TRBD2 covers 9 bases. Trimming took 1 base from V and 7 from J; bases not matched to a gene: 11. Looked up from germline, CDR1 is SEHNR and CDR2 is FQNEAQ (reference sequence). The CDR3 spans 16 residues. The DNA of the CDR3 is TGTGCCAGCAGCTTAGGGTCGGTTAGCGGGAGCGGTGAGCAGTACTTC. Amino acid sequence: CASSLGSVSGSGEQYF.

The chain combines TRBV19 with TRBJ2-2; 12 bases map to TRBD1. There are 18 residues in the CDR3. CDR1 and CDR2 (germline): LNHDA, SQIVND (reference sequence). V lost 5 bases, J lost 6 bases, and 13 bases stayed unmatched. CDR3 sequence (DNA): TGTGCCAGTAGTCACTTTATCGGGGACAGGGGGCTAGCCGGGGAGCTGTTTTTT. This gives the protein CASSHFIGDRGLAGELFF.

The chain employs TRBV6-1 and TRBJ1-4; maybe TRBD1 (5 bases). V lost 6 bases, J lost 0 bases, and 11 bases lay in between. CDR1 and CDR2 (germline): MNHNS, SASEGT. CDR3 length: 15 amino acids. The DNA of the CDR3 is TGTGCCAGCAGCACAGGACCAGCAACTAATGAAAAACTGTTTTTT. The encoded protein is CASSTGPATNEKLFF.

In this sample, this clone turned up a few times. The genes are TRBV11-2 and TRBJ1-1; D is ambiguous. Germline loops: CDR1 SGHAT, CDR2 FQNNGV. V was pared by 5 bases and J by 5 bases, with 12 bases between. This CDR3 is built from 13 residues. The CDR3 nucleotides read TGTGCCAGCAGCCATGATCCGGTAACTGAAGCTTTCTTT. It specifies CASSHDPVTEAFF.

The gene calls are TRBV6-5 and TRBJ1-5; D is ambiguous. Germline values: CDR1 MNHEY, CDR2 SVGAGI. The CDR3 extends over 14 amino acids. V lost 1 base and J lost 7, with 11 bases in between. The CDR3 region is CASSYFAAGQPQHF. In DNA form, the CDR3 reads TGTGCCAGCAGTTACTTCGCTGCTGGACAGCCCCAGCATTTT.

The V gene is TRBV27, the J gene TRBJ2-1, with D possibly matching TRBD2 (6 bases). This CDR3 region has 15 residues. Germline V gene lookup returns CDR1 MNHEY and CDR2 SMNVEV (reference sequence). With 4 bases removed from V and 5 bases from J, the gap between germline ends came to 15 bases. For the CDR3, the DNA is TGTGCCAGCAGTTCATTGGGGGGACTTAACAATGAGCAGTTCTTC. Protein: CASSSLGGLNNEQFF.

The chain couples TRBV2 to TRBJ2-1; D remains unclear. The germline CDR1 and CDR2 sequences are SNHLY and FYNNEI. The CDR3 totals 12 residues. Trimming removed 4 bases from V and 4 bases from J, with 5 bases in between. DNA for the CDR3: TGTGCCAGCAGTGGTTTGTACAATGAGCAGTTCTTC. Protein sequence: CASSGLYNEQFF.

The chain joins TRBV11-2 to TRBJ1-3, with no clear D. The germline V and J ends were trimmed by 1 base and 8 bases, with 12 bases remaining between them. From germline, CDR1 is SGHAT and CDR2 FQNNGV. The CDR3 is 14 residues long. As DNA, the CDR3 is TGTGCCAGCAGCTTAGCTCCCGGCATAGACACCATATATTTT. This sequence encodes CASSLAPGIDTIYF.

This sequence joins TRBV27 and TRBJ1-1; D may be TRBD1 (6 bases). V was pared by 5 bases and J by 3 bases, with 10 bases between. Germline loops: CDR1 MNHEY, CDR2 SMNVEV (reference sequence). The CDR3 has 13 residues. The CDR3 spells CASSRDTYTEAFF. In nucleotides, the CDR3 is TGTGCCAGCAGTCGGGACACCTACACTGAAGCTTTCTTT.

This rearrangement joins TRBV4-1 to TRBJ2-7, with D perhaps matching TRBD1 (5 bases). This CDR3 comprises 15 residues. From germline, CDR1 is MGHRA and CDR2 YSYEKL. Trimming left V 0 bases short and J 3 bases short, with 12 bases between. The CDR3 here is CASSQDKGEGYEQYF. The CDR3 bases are TGCGCCAGCAGCCAAGATAAAGGGGAAGGCTACGAGCAGTACTTC.

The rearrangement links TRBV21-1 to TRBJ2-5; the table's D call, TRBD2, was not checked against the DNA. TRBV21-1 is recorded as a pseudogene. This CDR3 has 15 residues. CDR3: CASSTSKAYQETQYF. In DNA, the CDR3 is TGTGCCAGCAGCACTTCCAAAGCCTACCAAGAGACCCAGTACTTC.

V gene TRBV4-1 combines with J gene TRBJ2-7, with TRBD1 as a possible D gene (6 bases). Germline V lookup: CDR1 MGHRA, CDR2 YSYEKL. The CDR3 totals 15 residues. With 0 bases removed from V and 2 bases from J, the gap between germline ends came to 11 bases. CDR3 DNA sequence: TGCGCCAGCAGCCAAGAAGGGCAGGGGACCTACGAGCAGTACTTC. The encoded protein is CASSQEGQGTYEQYF.

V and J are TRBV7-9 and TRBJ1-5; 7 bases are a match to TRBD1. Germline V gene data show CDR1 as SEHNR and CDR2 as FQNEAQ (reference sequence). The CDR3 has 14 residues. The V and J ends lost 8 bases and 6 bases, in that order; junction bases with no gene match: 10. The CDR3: CASRGEGAGQPQHF. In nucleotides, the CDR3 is TGTGCCAGCCGGGGGGAGGGGGCCGGTCAGCCCCAGCATTTT.

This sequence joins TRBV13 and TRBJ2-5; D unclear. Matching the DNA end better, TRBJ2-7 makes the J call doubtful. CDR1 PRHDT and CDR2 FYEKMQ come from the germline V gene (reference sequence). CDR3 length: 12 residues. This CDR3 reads CASSESSYEQYF. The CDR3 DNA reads TGTGCCAGCAGCGAGAGCTCCTACGAGCAGTACTTC.

CDR3 in amino acids: CASSSLTALGGYTF. The CDR3 region has the DNA TGTGCCAGCAGCTCCTTGACCGCCCTGGGAGGCTACACCTTC. The chain recombines TRBV7-9 with TRBJ1-2; D ambiguous. Germline CDR1 and CDR2: SEHNR and FQNEAQ (reference sequence). Trimming removed 4 bases from V and 8 bases from J, with 17 bases in between. This CDR3 has 14 amino acids.

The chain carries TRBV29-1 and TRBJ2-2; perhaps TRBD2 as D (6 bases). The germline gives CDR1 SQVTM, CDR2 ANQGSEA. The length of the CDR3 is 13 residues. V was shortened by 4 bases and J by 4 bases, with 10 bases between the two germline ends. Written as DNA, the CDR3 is TGCAGCGTTGGGGACGGGAGCACCGGGGAGCTGTTTTTT. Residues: CSVGDGSTGELFF.

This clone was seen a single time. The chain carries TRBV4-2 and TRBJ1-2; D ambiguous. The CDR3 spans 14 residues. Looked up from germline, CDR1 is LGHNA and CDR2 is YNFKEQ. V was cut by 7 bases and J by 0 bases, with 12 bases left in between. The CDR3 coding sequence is TGTGCCAGCACCATCGGTGGGACTAACTATGGCTACACCTTC. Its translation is CASTIGGTNYGYTF.

The CDR3 loop is CASSAAGEAYEQYF. The CDR3 nucleotides are TGCGCCAGCAGTGCGGCAGGAGAAGCCTACGAGCAGTACTTC. The genes are TRBV10-1 and TRBJ2-7, with D hard to call. Germline V lookup: CDR1 WNHNN, CDR2 SYGVQD (reference sequence). This CDR3 spans 14 amino acids. Trimming pared 4 bases from V and 2 bases from J, leaving 12 bases between.